This T cell receptor (beta chain) comes out of a study of blood T cell repertoires in COVID-19. Across the whole study: The United States, Italy and Spain supplied acute and convalescent COVID-19 samples. The cDNA or gDNA used as material had been derived from T cells, B-cell-depleted T cells, or PBMCs.

As processed by the authors: Estimation of nucleated cell counts relied on the amplification of reference gene primers. Repertoires were generated with immunoSEQ multiplex PCR, while TCRdb's copy carries only in-frame clones and drops some. V and J calls and clone size are those listed in that table; D and trimming were worked out from the DNA. The sample yields around 250,000 clones, 84% seen once. This CDR3 region has 13 residues. Germline trimming cut 2 bases from V and 10 bases from J; bases unmatched to any gene: 8. Germline CDR1 and CDR2: SNHLY and FYNNEI. This receptor was taken from a woman aged 40-49 years who had recovered from COVID-19. Source material: peripheral blood. The chain employs TRBV2 and TRBJ2-7; 7 nucleotides line up with TRBD1. CDR3 region: CASSERRDSEQYF. As DNA, the CDR3 is TGTGCCAGCAGTGAACGTCGGGACAGTGAACAGTACTTC.